The T cell receptor beta chain under discussion was sequenced for a study of cytotoxic CD8 clonotypes in ibrutinib-treated CLL. The protocol was immunoSEQ multiplex PCR, while the TCRdb copy is restricted to in-frame clones and leaves out a portion. This table has some 150,000 clones, roughly 77% appearing once. Comments on this clone: Its cognate antigen is unknown.

Germline CDR1 SGHRS, CDR2 YFSETQ. Between the trimmed V and J ends, which lost 1 base and 4 bases, there was a span of 16 bases. The CDR3 sequence is 16 residues long. Study-wide results and limits: Public clonotypes proved infrequent, and on treatment they shrank or remained steady.

The chain joins TRBV5-1 to TRBJ2-3, with D perhaps matching TRBD1 or TRBD2 (6 bases each). The clonotype originates from a human donor with chronic lymphocytic leukemia. This specimen was PBMCs, taken after 12 months of ibrutinib treatment. The CDR3 region has the DNA TGCGCCAGCAGCTTGTGGGCCGAGGGGGGCCCAGATACGCAGTATTTT. It specifies CASSLWAEGGPDTQYF.